The following is a T cell receptor beta chain sequence with its context. Its target antigen remains unknown. Per-base quality was not reported, and no clone a single base away is much larger than it. Taken from cysteine to phenylalanine, the CDR3 has 16 residues. Only the CDR3 portion is preserved as DNA: 48 bases, with reading frame beginning at the first base. V sheds 4 bases and J sheds 0 bases, leaving 15 bases between their ends. The germline V gene (reference sequence) provides CDR1 LNHDA and CDR2 SQIVND. One collaborating source in Seattle enrolled patients during active infection and followed them longitudinally through the course of disease. The collaborating institutions used their own protocols to collect whole blood in K2EDTA tubes. Collaborator samples were shipped for TCRbeta analysis as frozen whole blood, isolated PBMCs, or DNA extracted from either sample type. The sample originates from a study of blood T cell repertoires in COVID-19 (dated by TCRdb to about 2020). Looking at the study overall: Collaborator samples came from the United States, Italy and Spain and covered acute and convalescent phases of COVID-19. Deeply sampled blood TCRbeta repertoires from subjects exposed to, actively infected with, or recovered from COVID-19 were included in the dataset. Where available, HLA class I and class II types were obtained from metadata supplied by the sample provider rather than from assay-based typing. The samples were drawn from the first 160 participants of the ongoing ImmuneRACE study and from more than 1,000 subjects provided by 6 global collaborators. The prospective study material was composed of cDNA or gDNA derived from T cells, B-cell-depleted T cells, or PBMCs. The repertoires were released in a freely available public database meant as a resource for research on the immune response to SARS-CoV-2. Nearly every sample came with metadata listing a de-identified subject ID, COVID-19 status, age in years and sex. The study at large found these results: How much clinical and demographic metadata was included differed by source and by participant, and the metadata was provided uncurated.

TCRbeta CDR3 regions were amplified from genomic DNA by means of the immunoSEQ Assay, a bias-controlled multiplex PCR. The authors' pipeline ran thus. The number of nucleated cells in each sample was estimated from the amplification of reference gene primers within the assay. To quantify the absolute abundance of each unique TCRbeta CDR3 rearrangement, sequence reads were collapsed and filtered. For each sample, productive Simpson clonality was calculated as the square root of Simpson's diversity index over productive rearrangements. Drawn from immuneACCESS, this table holds only the in-frame rearrangements with V and J called that TCRdb kept. Clones are partly lost; checked studies trace under half to an unresolved V gene and leave the rest unexplained. V, J and clone size are taken as reported in that table, and D and trimming were inferred from the DNA itself. This sample has about 210,000 clones in its table, and around four fifths of those were observed once. The ten top clones hold approximately 10% of the sample.

The V and J segments used are TRBV19 and TRBJ1-1, with a weak D call of TRBD1 (5 bases match). The sequenced material came from peripheral blood. This receptor was obtained from a woman older than 75 with COVID-19, enrolled during active disease. The bases are TGTGCCAGTAGTAGAGAAAAGGGGCTAGTGAACACTGAAGCTTTCTTT. Its product reads: CASSREKGLVNTEAFF. The full variable domain, completed from the reference TRBV19 and TRBJ1-1 proteins outside the CDR3, reads DGGITQSPKYLFRKEGQNVTLSCEQNLNHDAMYWYRQDPGQGLRLIYYSQIVNDFQKGDIAEGYSVSREKKESFPLTVTSAQKNPTAFYLCASSREKGLVNTEAFFGQGTRLTVV.